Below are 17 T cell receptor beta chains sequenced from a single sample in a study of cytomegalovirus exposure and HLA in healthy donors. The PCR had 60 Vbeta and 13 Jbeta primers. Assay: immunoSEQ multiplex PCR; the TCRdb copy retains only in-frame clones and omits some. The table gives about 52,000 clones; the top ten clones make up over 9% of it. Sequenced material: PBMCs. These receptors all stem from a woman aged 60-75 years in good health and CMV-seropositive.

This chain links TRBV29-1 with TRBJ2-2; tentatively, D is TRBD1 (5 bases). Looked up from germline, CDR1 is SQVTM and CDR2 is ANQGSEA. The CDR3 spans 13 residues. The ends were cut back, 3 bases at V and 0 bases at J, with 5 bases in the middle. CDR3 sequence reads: CSVEGPNTGELFF. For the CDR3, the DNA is TGCAGCGTTGAGGGGCCGAACACCGGGGAGCTGTTTTTT.

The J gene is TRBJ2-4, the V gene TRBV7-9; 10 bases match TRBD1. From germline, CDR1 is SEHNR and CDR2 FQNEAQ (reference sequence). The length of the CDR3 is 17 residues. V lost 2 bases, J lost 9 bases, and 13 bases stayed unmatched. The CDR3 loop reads CASSLPTGGINGGIQYF. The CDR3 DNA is TGTGCCAGCAGCTTACCGACAGGGGGCATCAATGGCGGCATTCAGTACTTC.

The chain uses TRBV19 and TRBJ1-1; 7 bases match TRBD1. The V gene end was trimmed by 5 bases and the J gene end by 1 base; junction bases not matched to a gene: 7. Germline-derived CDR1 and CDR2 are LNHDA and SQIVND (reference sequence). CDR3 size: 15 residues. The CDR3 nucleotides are TGTGCCAGTAGTGCATCCGGGACAGCGAACACTGAAGCTTTCTTT. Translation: CASSASGTANTEAFF.

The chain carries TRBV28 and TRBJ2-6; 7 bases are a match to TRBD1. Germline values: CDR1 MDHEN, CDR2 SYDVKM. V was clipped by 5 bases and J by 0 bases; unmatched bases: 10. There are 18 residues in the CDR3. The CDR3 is CASSTDRVSASGANVLTF. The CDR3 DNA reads TGTGCCAGCAGTACCGACAGGGTGAGCGCCTCTGGGGCCAACGTCCTGACTTTC.

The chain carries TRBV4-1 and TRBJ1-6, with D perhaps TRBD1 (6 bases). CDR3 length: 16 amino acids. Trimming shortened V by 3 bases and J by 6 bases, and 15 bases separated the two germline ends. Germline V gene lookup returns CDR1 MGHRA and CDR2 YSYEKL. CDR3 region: CASSQSLEQGNSPLHF. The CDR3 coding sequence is TGCGCCAGCAGCCAGTCCCTCGAACAGGGTAATTCACCCCTCCACTTT.

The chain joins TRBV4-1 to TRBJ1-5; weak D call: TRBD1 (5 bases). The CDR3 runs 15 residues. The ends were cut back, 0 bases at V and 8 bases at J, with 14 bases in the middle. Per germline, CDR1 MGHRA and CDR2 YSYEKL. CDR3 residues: CASSQDWGGVEPQHF. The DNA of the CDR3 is TGCGCCAGCAGCCAAGACTGGGGGGGTGTGGAGCCCCAGCATTTT.

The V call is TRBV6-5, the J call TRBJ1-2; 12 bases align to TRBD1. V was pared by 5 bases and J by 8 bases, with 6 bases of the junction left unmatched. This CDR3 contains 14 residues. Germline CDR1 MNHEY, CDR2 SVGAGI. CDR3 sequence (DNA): TGTGCCAGCAGTAAGGGACAGGGGGCGTTCGGCTACACCTTC. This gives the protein CASSKGQGAFGYTF.

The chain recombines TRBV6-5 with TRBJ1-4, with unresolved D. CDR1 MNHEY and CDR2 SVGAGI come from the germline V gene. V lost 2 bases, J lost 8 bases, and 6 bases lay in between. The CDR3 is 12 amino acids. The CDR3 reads CASSYVGEKLFF. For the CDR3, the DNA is TGTGCCAGCAGTTACGTCGGGGAAAAACTGTTTTTT.

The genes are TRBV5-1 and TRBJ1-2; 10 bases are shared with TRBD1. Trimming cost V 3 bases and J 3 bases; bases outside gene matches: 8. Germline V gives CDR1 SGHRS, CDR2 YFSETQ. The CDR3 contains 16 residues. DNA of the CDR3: TGCGCCAGCAGCTACTCCGGGACAGGGGATTACTATGGCTACACCTTC. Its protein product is CASSYSGTGDYYGYTF.

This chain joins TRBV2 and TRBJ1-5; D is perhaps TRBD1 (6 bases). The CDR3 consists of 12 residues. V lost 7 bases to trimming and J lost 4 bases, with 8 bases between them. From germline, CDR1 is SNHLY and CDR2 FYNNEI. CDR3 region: CASNRDNQPQHF. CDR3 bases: TGTGCCAGCAACAGGGATAATCAGCCCCAGCATTTT. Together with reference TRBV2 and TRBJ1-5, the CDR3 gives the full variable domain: EPEVTQTPSHQVTQMGQEVILRCVPISNHLYFYWYRQILGQKVEFLVSFYNNEISEKSEIFDDQFSVERPDGSNFTLKIRSTKLEDSAMYFCASNRDNQPQHFGDGTRLSIL.

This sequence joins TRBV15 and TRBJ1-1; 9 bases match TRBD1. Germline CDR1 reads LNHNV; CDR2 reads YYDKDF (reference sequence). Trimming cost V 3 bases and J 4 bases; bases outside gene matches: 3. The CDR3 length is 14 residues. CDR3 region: CATSSHRGPTEAFF. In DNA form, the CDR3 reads TGTGCCACCAGCAGTCACAGGGGGCCCACTGAAGCTTTCTTT. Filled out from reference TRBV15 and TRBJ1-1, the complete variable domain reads DAMVIQNPRYQVTQFGKPVTLSCSQTLNHNVMYWYQQKSSQAPKLLFHYYDKDFNNEADTPDNFQSRRPNTSFCFLDIRSPGLGDTAMYLCATSSHRGPTEAFFGQGTRLTVV.

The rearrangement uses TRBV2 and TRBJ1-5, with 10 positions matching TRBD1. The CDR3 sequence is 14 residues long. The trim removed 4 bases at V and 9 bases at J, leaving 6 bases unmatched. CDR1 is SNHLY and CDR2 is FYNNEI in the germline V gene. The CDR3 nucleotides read TGTGCCAGCAGTGGGGGGACAGGGGCAATGCCCCAGCATTTT. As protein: CASSGGTGAMPQHF.

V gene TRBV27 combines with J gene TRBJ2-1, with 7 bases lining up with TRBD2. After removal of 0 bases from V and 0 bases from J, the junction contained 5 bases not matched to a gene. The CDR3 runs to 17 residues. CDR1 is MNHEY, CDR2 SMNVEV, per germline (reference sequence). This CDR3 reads CASSLSPGGYSYNEQFF. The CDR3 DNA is TGTGCCAGCAGTTTATCGCCCGGGGGGTACTCCTACAATGAGCAGTTCTTC.

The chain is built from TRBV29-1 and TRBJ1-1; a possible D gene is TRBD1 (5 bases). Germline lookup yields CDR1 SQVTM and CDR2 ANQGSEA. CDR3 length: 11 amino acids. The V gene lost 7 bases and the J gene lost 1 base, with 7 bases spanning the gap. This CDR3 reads CSGRENTEAFF. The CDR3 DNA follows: TGCAGCGGCAGGGAGAACACTGAAGCTTTCTTT.

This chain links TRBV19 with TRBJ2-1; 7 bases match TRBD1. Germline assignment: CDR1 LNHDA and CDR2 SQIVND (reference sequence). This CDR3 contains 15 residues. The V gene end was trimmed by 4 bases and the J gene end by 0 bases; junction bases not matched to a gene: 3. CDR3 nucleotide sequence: TGTGCCAGTAGTAGACAGGGAACCTCCTACAATGAGCAGTTCTTC. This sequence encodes CASSRQGTSYNEQFF.

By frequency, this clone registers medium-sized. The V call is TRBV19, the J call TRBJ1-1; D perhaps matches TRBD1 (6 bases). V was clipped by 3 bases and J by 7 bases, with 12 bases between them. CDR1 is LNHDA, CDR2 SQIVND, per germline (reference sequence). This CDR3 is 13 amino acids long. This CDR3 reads CASSITGGGEAFF. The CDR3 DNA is TGTGCCAGTAGTATCACGGGGGGCGGTGAAGCTTTCTTT.

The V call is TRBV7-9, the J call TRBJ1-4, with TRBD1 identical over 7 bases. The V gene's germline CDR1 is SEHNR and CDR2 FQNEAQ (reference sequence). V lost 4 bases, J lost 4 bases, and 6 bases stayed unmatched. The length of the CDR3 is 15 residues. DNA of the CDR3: TGTGCCAGCAGCTCCGGACAGGCGATTAATGAAAAACTGTTTTTT. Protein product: CASSSGQAINEKLFF.